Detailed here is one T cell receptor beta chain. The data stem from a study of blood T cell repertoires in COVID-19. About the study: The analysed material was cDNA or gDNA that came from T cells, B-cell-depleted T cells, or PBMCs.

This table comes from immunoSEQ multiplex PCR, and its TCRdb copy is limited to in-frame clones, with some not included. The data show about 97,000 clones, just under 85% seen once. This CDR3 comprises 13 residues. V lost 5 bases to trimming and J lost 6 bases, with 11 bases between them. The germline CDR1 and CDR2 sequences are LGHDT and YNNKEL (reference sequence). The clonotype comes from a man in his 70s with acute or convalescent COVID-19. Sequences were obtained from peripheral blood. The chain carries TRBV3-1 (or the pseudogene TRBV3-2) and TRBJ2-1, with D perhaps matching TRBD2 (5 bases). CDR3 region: CASSFRRGNEQFF. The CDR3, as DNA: TGTGCCAGCAGCTTTCGACGGGGCAATGAGCAGTTCTTC.